What follows is one T cell receptor (beta chain) and its context. Each CDR3 protein gets one entry in TCRdb, which reprocessed the 5' RACE reads and gives no DNA. The sample features 250,000 to 300,000 distinct CDR3 sequences, with around 4.2% in its top ten. This sample was taken from a study of T cells expressing NK-cell markers. The wider study: Eight donors were sequenced, of whom seven were HCMV-seropositive, while the remaining one was HCMV-seronegative.

Germline V gene sequence: CDR1 MNHEY, CDR2 SMNVEV (reference sequence). This CDR3 is built from 18 residues. This sequence was found in a woman aged 18 to 75 in good health. The V gene is TRBV27, the J gene TRBJ2-1; TCRdb calls TRBD2, which cannot be checked without DNA. Specimen: blood T cells: a sorted CD56 or NKG2C T cell subset, CD4+ or CD8+ T cells, or bulk PBMC T cells (not recorded which). The CDR3 spells CASSSFHIGGGARNEQFF.